This TCR beta chain was obtained from a study of T cells in Graves' hyperthyroidism and ophthalmopathy. Amplification yielded TCR beta CDR3 regions, with RNA transcripts as the source. First-round RT-PCR of the TCR CDR3 relied on the HTBI primer set. TCRdb re-analysed the multiplex PCR reads in MiXCR, keeping a single row per CDR3 protein. The repertoire holds around 540,000 distinct CDR3 sequences, with roughly 15% as singletons. A remark on this clonotype: The junction departs from the called germline gene at one end, perhaps through a read error.

Germline CDR1 MDHEN, CDR2 SYDVKM. The CDR3 is made up of 14 amino acids. The sample was blood. The TCR sequence derives from a woman aged 25 to 39 with Graves' ophthalmopathy. This chain uses TRBV28 with TRBJ2-5; D might be TRBD2 (7 bases). CDR3 nucleotides: TGTGCCGGCAGTTTAGGGGGGGAACAAGAGACCCAGTACTTC. This gives the protein CAGSLGGEQETQYF. Full variable domain (rest looked up from reference TRBV28 and TRBJ2-5): DVKVTQSSRYLVKRTGEKVFLECVQDMDHENMFWYRQDPGLGLRLIYFSYDVKMKEKGDIPEGYSVSREKKERFSLILESASTNQTSMYLCAGSLGGEQETQYFGPGTRLLVL.